Below, 30 T cell receptor beta chains from the same sample are listed, as sequenced in a study of neurological immune-mediated disorders. Using its own MiXCR run on the 5' RACE reads, TCRdb lists one record per CDR3 protein. The sample shows tens of thousands of distinct CDR3 sequences, over 10% of them seen only once. The time point: longitudinal time-point 2. Sequenced input: PBMCs. The receptors here all came from a female donor with HTLV-1-associated myelopathy (HAM/TSP).

The chain combines TRBV27 with TRBJ2-2; either TRBD1 or TRBD2 may supply D (5 bases each). In germline, CDR1 is MNHEY, CDR2 SMNVEV (reference sequence). V was cut by 4 bases and J by 1 base, with 10 bases left in between. This CDR3 has 15 residues. CDR3 protein: CASSSRDGNTGELFF. For the CDR3, the DNA is TGTGCCAGCAGTTCCCGGGACGGGAACACCGGGGAGCTGTTTTTT.

This clonotype showed up many times. The rearrangement uses TRBV7-9 and TRBJ2-1; D is perhaps TRBD1 (6 bases). Germline assignment: CDR1 SEHNR and CDR2 FQNEAQ (reference sequence). This CDR3 region has 15 residues. V lost 4 bases and J 4 bases, leaving 14 bases between the germline ends. Written as DNA, the CDR3 is TGTGCCAGCAGCTCCGGGACATCACTTTACAATGAGCAGTTCTTC. Translation: CASSSGTSLYNEQFF. Combining the CDR3 with reference TRBV7-9 and TRBJ2-1 gives the whole variable domain DTGVSQNPRHKITKRGQNVTFRCDPISEHNRLYWYRQTLGQGPEFLTYFQNEAQLEKSRLLSDRFSAERPKGSFSTLEIQRTEQGDSAMYLCASSSGTSLYNEQFFGPGTRLTVL.

In this sample, this clonotype turned up many times. The chain uses TRBV5-1 and TRBJ2-2; D is unclear. The length of the CDR3 is 17 residues. CDR1 is SGHRS, CDR2 YFSETQ, per germline. V shed 0 bases and J shed 0 bases, with 12 bases lying between them. DNA of the CDR3: TGCGCCAGCAGCTTGGGGGGTGCAGGCTCGAACACCGGGGAGCTGTTTTTT. The encoded protein is CASSLGGAGSNTGELFF.

This clonotype was found many times. The rearrangement joins TRBV10-3 to TRBJ2-5; 8 bases fit TRBD1. The CDR3 contains 13 residues. CDR1 is ENHRY, CDR2 SYGVKD, per germline. V was clipped by 8 bases and J by 4 bases; unmatched bases: 6. The CDR3 is CAIAGQGSETQYF. CDR3 bases: TGTGCCATCGCCGGACAGGGTTCAGAGACCCAGTACTTC.

This clonotype was found many times. The rearrangement joins TRBV4-1 to TRBJ2-3; 8 bases are shared with TRBD2. Germline V gene lookup returns CDR1 MGHRA and CDR2 YSYEKL. The V gene end was trimmed by 1 base and the J gene end by 2 bases; junction bases not matched to a gene: 5. The CDR3 length is 16 residues. The CDR3, as DNA: TGCGCCAGCAGCCAAGGTTCGGGGGGGATCACAGATACGCAGTATTTT. Protein product: CASSQGSGGITDTQYF.

The V and J genes are TRBV28 and TRBJ1-5; D ambiguous. V was cut by 7 bases and J by 0 bases, with 10 bases left in between. The CDR3 is 14 residues long. Germline-derived CDR1 and CDR2 are MDHEN and SYDVKM. The CDR3: CASNFGDSNQPQHF. For the CDR3, the DNA is TGTGCCAGCAATTTCGGGGATAGCAATCAGCCCCAGCATTTT.

This clonotype was seen at least ten times. As DNA, the CDR3 is TGTGCCAGCAGGAGGGGAAGCACTGAAGCTTTCTTT. It translates to CASRRGSTEAFF. V and J are TRBV28 and TRBJ1-1, with D possibly TRBD1 on 5 matching bases. Looked up from germline, CDR1 is MDHEN and CDR2 is SYDVKM. The CDR3 spans 12 residues. V was clipped by 6 bases and J by 4 bases, with 9 bases between them.

This clonotype was found many times. The chain joins TRBV5-1 to TRBJ2-3, with a weak D call TRBD1 (6 bases). V was trimmed by 4 bases and J by 6 bases, leaving 12 bases between them. Germline V gives CDR1 SGHRS, CDR2 YFSETQ. The CDR3 loop spans 13 amino acids. The CDR3 DNA sequence: TGCGCCAGCAGCCTACAGGGTTGGGATACGCAGTATTTT. Translated: CASSLQGWDTQYF.

This clonotype was counted only a few times. The chain uses TRBV20-1 and TRBJ2-3, with 8 bases fitting TRBD1. Per the germline V gene, CDR1 is DFQATT and CDR2 is SNEGSKA (reference sequence). The CDR3 runs 13 residues. J lost 4 bases, V lost 5 bases, and 5 bases had no gene match. The CDR3 here is CSAVDRVPDTQYF. The CDR3 DNA follows: TGCAGTGCTGTGGACAGGGTCCCAGATACGCAGTATTTT.

This clonotype was picked up many times. This rearrangement joins TRBV29-1 to TRBJ2-3; D is tentatively TRBD1 or TRBD2 (6 bases each). CDR3 length: 12 residues. Germline CDR1 is SQVTM and CDR2 is ANQGSEA. Trimming left V 6 bases short and J 4 bases short, with 11 bases between. The CDR3 nucleotides read TGCAGCGTGGGGGGCGCATCAGATACGCAGTATTTT. Its protein product is CSVGGASDTQYF.

This clonotype showed up many times. V and J are TRBV19 and TRBJ2-1; 8 nucleotides match TRBD1. The V and J ends lost 3 bases and 6 bases, in that order; junction bases with no gene match: 7. In germline, CDR1 is LNHDA, CDR2 SQIVND (reference sequence). The CDR3 has 15 amino acids. The CDR3 sequence: CASSITGQGGNEQFF. In DNA, the CDR3 is TGTGCCAGTAGTATCACAGGACAGGGAGGCAATGAGCAGTTCTTC.

Worth noting for this clonotype: The junction shows a germline mismatch at one end, possibly a read error. This chain uses TRBV5-1 with TRBJ1-1, with D perhaps matching TRBD1 (6 bases). Germline lookup yields CDR1 SGHRS and CDR2 YFSETQ. The CDR3 length is 13 residues. CDR3 loop: CASRKGGRTEAIF. The CDR3 DNA is TGCGCCAGCAGGAAGGGGGGACGAACTGAAGCTATCTTT.

This clonotype was seen ten or more times. The chain carries TRBV3-1 and TRBJ1-1; no clear D gene. The CDR3 has 16 residues. Germline V lookup: CDR1 LGHDT, CDR2 YNNKEL (reference sequence). The V end was cut by 0 bases, the J end by 1 base, with 12 bases between. In nucleotides, the CDR3 is TGTGCCAGCAGCCAAGAACCCCGAACGGCGAACACTGAAGCTTTCTTT. This translates into CASSQEPRTANTEAFF.

This clonotype was seen repeatedly, ten times or more. CDR3 DNA sequence: TGCGCCAGCAGCCCGAGATTGGACAGGGCGGGGATTACCTACGAGCAGTACTTC. Encoded protein: CASSPRLDRAGITYEQYF. The chain joins TRBV5-1 to TRBJ2-7, with 8 bases lining up with TRBD1. CDR3 size: 18 residues. The germline gives CDR1 SGHRS, CDR2 YFSETQ. J was trimmed by 2 bases and V by 4 bases; bases with no gene match: 17. Looking up the rest from reference TRBV5-1 and TRBJ2-7 gives the full variable domain: KAGVTQTPRYLIKTRGQQVTLSCSPISGHRSVSWYQQTPGQGLQFLFEYFSETQRNKGNFPGRFSGRQFSNSRSEMNVSTLELGDSALYLCASSPRLDRAGITYEQYFGPGTRLTVT.

The chain recombines TRBV4-1 with TRBJ1-6; 11 bases line up with TRBD1. CDR1 is MGHRA and CDR2 is YSYEKL in the germline V gene. With 0 bases clipped from V and 6 bases from J, the junction kept 7 bases outside the gene matches. There are 18 residues in the CDR3. The CDR3 protein is CASSQDFLGTGGNSPLHF. DNA of the CDR3: TGCGCCAGCAGCCAAGATTTTTTAGGGACAGGGGGTAATTCACCCCTCCACTTT.

Concerning this clonotype itself: A much larger clone differs by one base, so this may be a read error. This sequence joins TRBV2 and TRBJ1-5, with D unresolved. The CDR3 covers 14 residues. Germline assignment: CDR1 SNHLY and CDR2 FYNNEI. The CDR3 loop is CASRRGYSNQPRHF. The CDR3 DNA sequence: TGTGCCAGCAGGCGGGGATATAGCAATCAGCCCCGGCATTTT.

This clonotype was detected ten times or more. The J gene is TRBJ1-6, the V gene TRBV20-1, with D perhaps TRBD1 (5 bases). The germline V gene has CDR1 DFQATT and CDR2 SNEGSKA (reference sequence). The CDR3 runs to 13 residues. Trimming pared 3 bases from V and 10 bases from J, leaving 13 bases between. DNA of the CDR3: TGCAGTGCTAGTCTAGGGGTTGGGTCACCCCTCCACTTT. Its protein is CSASLGVGSPLHF.

This clonotype was counted ten times or more. The gene calls are TRBV7-7 and TRBJ2-7; no clear D. This CDR3 region has 13 residues. The germline CDR1 and CDR2 sequences are SSHAT and FNYEAQ (reference sequence). V was trimmed by 1 base and J by 3 bases, leaving 7 bases between them. The CDR3 DNA reads as TGTGCCAGCAGCTTAGAGCTATACTACGAGCAGTACTTC. Protein product: CASSLELYYEQYF. Together with reference TRBV7-7 and TRBJ2-7, the CDR3 gives the full variable domain: GAGVSQSPRYKVTKRGQDVTLRCDPISSHATLYWYQQALGQGPEFLTYFNYEAQPDKSGLPSDRFSAERPEGSISTLTIQRTEQRDSAMYRCASSLELYYEQYFGPGTRLTVT.

V and J are TRBV20-1 and TRBJ2-7; D not resolved. There are 15 residues in the CDR3. The germline V gene has CDR1 DFQATT and CDR2 SNEGSKA (reference sequence). V was shortened by 2 bases and J by 5 bases, with 19 bases between the two germline ends. The CDR3 DNA follows: TGCAGTGCTAGACGAGAGATGGTCCTGGCCCACGAGCAGTACTTC. It specifies CSARREMVLAHEQYF.

This clonotype was counted at least ten times. J is TRBJ1-5 and V is TRBV5-6; D possibly corresponds to TRBD1 (6 bases). Trimming took 4 bases from V and 5 from J, leaving 16 bases between them. CDR3 length: 15 amino acids. Germline V gives CDR1 SGHDT, CDR2 YYEEEE. DNA of the CDR3: TGTGCCAGCAGCCCGATGGGGGGGGCGCATCAGCCCCAGCATTTT. This encodes CASSPMGGAHQPQHF.

As concerns this clonotype: A much larger clonotype is one base distant, so this may be a read error. The CDR3 bases are TGTGCCAGCAGTTTGCAGGGTAGTAATGAGCAGTTCTTC. It yields the protein CASSLQGSNEQFF. The rearrangement links TRBV27 to TRBJ2-1, with a tentative D call TRBD1 (5 bases). The germline CDR1 and CDR2 sequences are MNHEY and SMNVEV (reference sequence). The CDR3 is made up of 13 amino acids. With 3 bases removed from V and 7 bases from J, the gap between germline ends came to 10 bases.

This clonotype has a count of ten or more. The chain is built from TRBV20-1 and TRBJ2-1, with 7 nucleotides matching TRBD2. V trimming: 3 bases; J trimming: 4 bases; junction bases outside the gene matches: 9. The CDR3 has 15 amino acids. Germline CDR1 is DFQATT and CDR2 is SNEGSKA (reference sequence). In nucleotides, the CDR3 is TGCAGTGCTAGCCCCCCGGCTAGCGGTTACAATGAGCAGTTCTTC. Translated: CSASPPASGYNEQFF.

This chain links TRBV6-5 with TRBJ1-4; possibly TRBD1 for D (5 bases). The germline CDR1 and CDR2 sequences are MNHEY and SVGAGI. The CDR3 consists of 15 residues. V gave up 1 base and J gave up 4 bases, with 10 bases separating them. For the CDR3, the DNA is TGTGCCAGCAGTTACTGGGGGAGACTTAATGAAAAACTGTTTTTT. Translated: CASSYWGRLNEKLFF.

At least ten counts were recorded for this clonotype. The genes are TRBV7-9 and TRBJ1-1, with D maybe TRBD1 (5 bases). Per the germline V gene, CDR1 is SEHNR and CDR2 is FQNEAQ (reference sequence). V shed 5 bases and J shed 0 bases, with 13 bases lying between them. The CDR3 extends over 15 amino acids. The CDR3 DNA reads TGTGCCAGCAGCCCTCGGGACTCATTGAACACTGAAGCTTTCTTT. Its translation: CASSPRDSLNTEAFF.

There are many counts of this clonotype. This chain uses TRBV20-1 with TRBJ1-5, with a tentative D call TRBD1 (5 bases). The CDR3 extends over 14 amino acids. With 1 base removed from V and 1 base from J, the gap between germline ends came to 8 bases. Germline V gene data show CDR1 as DFQATT and CDR2 as SNEGSKA (reference sequence). CDR3 in DNA: TGCAGTGCTAGAGCCAGGGTGAGCAATCAGCCCCAGCATTTT. Encoded protein: CSARARVSNQPQHF.

This clonotype was detected ten times or more. The J gene is TRBJ2-1, the V gene TRBV28; D unresolved. CDR1 is MDHEN, CDR2 SYDVKM, per germline. V was trimmed by 2 bases and J by 2 bases, leaving 13 bases between them. This CDR3 comprises 16 residues. CDR3 bases: TGTGCCAGCAGTTTAAACAACCCGCTACCCTACAATGAGCAGTTCTTC. Translated, it gives CASSLNNPLPYNEQFF.

In its sample, this clonotype was seen many times. V and J are TRBV4-1 and TRBJ1-5; D is unresolved. V was cut by 0 bases and J by 7 bases, with 7 bases left in between. Germline CDR1 is MGHRA and CDR2 is YSYEKL. There are 13 residues in the CDR3. The CDR3 sequence: CASSQDNIQPQHF. The CDR3 DNA follows: TGCGCCAGCAGCCAAGATAATATCCAGCCCCAGCATTTT.

This clonotype has at least ten counts. V gene TRBV29-1 combines with J gene TRBJ2-3; 8 bases agree with TRBD2. Germline CDR1 reads SQVTM; CDR2 reads ANQGSEA. Trimming took 4 bases from V and 6 from J; bases not matched to a gene: 12. The CDR3 contains 15 residues. CDR3 sequence reads: CSVVGPSGSIDTQYF. CDR3 DNA: TGCAGCGTTGTGGGGCCTAGCGGGTCTATTGATACGCAGTATTTT.

This clonotype was found many times. The chain combines TRBV4-1 with TRBJ2-1; 14 nucleotides line up with TRBD2. The CDR3 length is 19 residues. After removal of 4 bases from V and 3 bases from J, the junction contained 11 bases not matched to a gene. CDR1 is MGHRA, CDR2 YSYEKL, per germline. The CDR3 is CASSPRLAGGQIIYNEQFF. The CDR3 DNA reads as TGCGCCAGCAGCCCGAGACTAGCGGGGGGGCAAATTATCTACAATGAGCAGTTCTTC.

This clonotype was seen repeatedly, ten times or more. The chain employs TRBV5-1 and TRBJ2-7; D is possibly TRBD2 (5 bases). Germline CDR1 is SGHRS and CDR2 is YFSETQ. This CDR3 is 16 amino acids long. V shed 0 bases and J shed 1 base, with 14 bases lying between them. The CDR3, as DNA: TGCGCCAGCAGCTTGGATCGGGGTCCCCGATCCTACGAGCAGTACTTC. It specifies CASSLDRGPRSYEQYF.